Below are 32 T cell receptor beta chains sequenced from a single sample in a study of CD4+ T cells in melanoma. TCRdb's copy holds only in-frame clones and misses some; the assay was immunoSEQ multiplex PCR. The sample comprises roughly 120,000 clones, roughly 90% of which are singletons, and less than 4% rests with the top ten. The sequenced material came from peripheral blood. The receptors stem from a human donor with melanoma.

This clone was recorded only once. The chain carries TRBV10-3 and TRBJ2-5; D is unresolved. V was shortened by 0 bases and J by 2 bases, with 7 bases between the two germline ends. Per the germline V gene, CDR1 is ENHRY and CDR2 is SYGVKD. This CDR3 comprises 14 residues. DNA for the CDR3: TGTGCCATCAGTGAGTCCGATATTCAAGAGACCCAGTACTTC. This codes for CAISESDIQETQYF.

This clone came up once. The chain uses TRBV5-1 and TRBJ1-4; no clear D gene. Looked up from germline, CDR1 is SGHRS and CDR2 is YFSETQ. CDR3 length equals 16 residues. The V end was cut by 0 bases, the J end by 0 bases, with 9 bases between. The CDR3 protein is CASSLGLQSTNEKLFF. DNA of the CDR3: TGCGCCAGCAGCTTGGGTCTACAGTCAACTAATGAAAAACTGTTTTTT.

The chain recombines TRBV5-5 with TRBJ2-7; perhaps TRBD1 as D (6 bases). Trimming took off 4 bases at V and 3 bases at J, with 17 bases between the two ends. Germline V CDR1 and CDR2: SGHKS, YYEKEE (reference sequence). This CDR3 has 15 residues. The CDR3 spells CASSGRQELSYEQYF. The CDR3 DNA is TGTGCCAGCAGCGGCCGACAGGAATTGAGCTACGAGCAGTACTTC.

The V and J genes are TRBV19 and TRBJ2-5; 8 bases map to TRBD1. Germline CDR1 LNHDA, CDR2 SQIVND (reference sequence). This CDR3 region has 15 residues. J was trimmed by 3 bases and V by 5 bases; bases with no gene match: 8. CDR3 residues: CASSFRRGLEETQYF. DNA of the CDR3: TGTGCCAGTAGTTTTCGCAGGGGGCTAGAAGAGACCCAGTACTTC.

The rearrangement uses TRBV6-5 and TRBJ1-1, with D unclear. The CDR3 sequence is 14 residues long. Per germline, CDR1 MNHEY and CDR2 SVGAGI. Trimming left V 6 bases short and J 2 bases short, with 13 bases between. CDR3 nucleotides: TGTGCCAGCAGCTACGGACGGCGTAACACTGAAGCTTTCTTT. This gives the protein CASSYGRRNTEAFF.

The chain carries TRBV7-9 and TRBJ1-1, with D unresolved. The germline V and J ends were trimmed by 5 bases and 6 bases, with 13 bases remaining between them. Germline values: CDR1 SEHNR, CDR2 FQNEAQ (reference sequence). The CDR3 totals 13 residues. This chain's CDR3 is CASSPAGDPEAFF. Written as DNA, the CDR3 is TGTGCCAGCAGCCCGGCAGGCGACCCTGAAGCTTTCTTT.

V and J are TRBV19 and TRBJ1-1; 8 bases are shared with TRBD1. Germline values: CDR1 LNHDA, CDR2 SQIVND (reference sequence). V was pared by 3 bases and J by 5 bases, with 11 bases of the junction left unmatched. This CDR3 comprises 16 residues. The CDR3 loop reads CASSINTENRGTEAFF. Written as DNA, the CDR3 is TGTGCCAGTAGTATCAACACCGAAAACAGGGGGACTGAAGCTTTCTTT.

V usage is TRBV4-1 and J usage is TRBJ1-4, with TRBD1 matching 10 bases. V dropped 4 bases and J dropped 1; count of bases not matched to a gene: 3. Germline V lookup: CDR1 MGHRA, CDR2 YSYEKL. This CDR3 region has 16 residues. The CDR3 protein is CASSRGQGVTNEKLFF. The CDR3 nucleotides are TGCGCCAGCAGCCGAGGACAGGGGGTAACTAATGAAAAACTGTTTTTT.

The chain has TRBV21-1 and TRBJ2-1; no DNA check was done on the table's D call, TRBD2. TRBV21-1 is designated a pseudogene. This CDR3 region has 16 residues. CDR3 amino acids: CASSKEGGRALYEQFF. DNA for the CDR3: TGTGCCAGCAGCAAAGAGGGCGGGAGGGCCTTGTATGAGCAGTTCTTC.

The chain couples TRBV18 to TRBJ2-7, with TRBD1 identical over 8 bases. Germline trimming cut 4 bases from V and 4 bases from J; bases unmatched to any gene: 6. CDR3 length: 14 residues. CDR1 is KGHSH and CDR2 is LQKENI in the germline V gene. The CDR3 region has the DNA TGTGCCAGCTCACGGTCAGGGGGCTGGTACGAGCAGTACTTC. This codes for CASSRSGGWYEQYF.

This chain connects TRBV9 to TRBJ2-7; 13 bases match TRBD2. J lost 1 base, V lost 3 bases, and 1 base had no gene match. CDR3 length: 15 amino acids. The germline V gene has CDR1 SGDLS and CDR2 YYNGEE. This CDR3 reads CASSEGLAGSYEQYF. CDR3 coding DNA: TGTGCCAGCAGCGAGGGACTAGCGGGGTCCTACGAGCAGTACTTC.

The chain links TRBV9 to TRBJ1-3; 7 bases agree with TRBD1. Germline CDR1 is SGDLS and CDR2 is YYNGEE. The CDR3 totals 19 residues. V shed 0 bases, J shed 0 bases, and the junction held 12 bases outside the gene matches. The CDR3 DNA reads TGTGCCAGCAGCGTAGCGTTGACAGGGACGACTGACTCTGGAAACACCATATATTTT. Amino acids: CASSVALTGTTDSGNTIYF.

The V call is TRBV2, the J call TRBJ1-2, with unresolved D. Germline assignment: CDR1 SNHLY and CDR2 FYNNEI. The CDR3 totals 14 residues. With 8 bases removed from V and 4 bases from J, the gap between germline ends came to 17 bases. CDR3 nucleotide sequence: TGTGCCAGCTCGGCCAGCTCAAGCGGCTATGGCTACACCTTC. It is translated as CASSASSSGYGYTF.

CDR3 DNA: TGCGCCAGCAGCTTCGCTTCCGGGGGAAATCCAGGGGGGGAGCTGTTTTTT. It encodes CASSFASGGNPGGELFF. The chain carries TRBV5-1 and TRBJ2-2; perhaps TRBD2 as D (6 bases). Germline CDR1 is SGHRS and CDR2 is YFSETQ. V was trimmed by 2 bases and J by 8 bases, leaving 22 bases between them. The CDR3 loop spans 17 amino acids.

The chain is built from TRBV7-9 and TRBJ2-7; no clear D. Germline V gene lookup returns CDR1 SEHNR and CDR2 FQNEAQ (reference sequence). The ends were cut back, 5 bases at V and 4 bases at J, with 15 bases in the middle. The CDR3 covers 14 residues. The CDR3 DNA sequence: TGTGCCAGCAGCACCCCTGGCGGCCCTTACGAGCAGTACTTC. Translated, it gives CASSTPGGPYEQYF.

The CDR3 bases are TGTGCCAGTACGACCAGGGGGAACACTGAAGCTTTCTTT. It translates to CASTTRGNTEAFF. The rearrangement uses TRBV19 and TRBJ1-1; a weak D match, TRBD1 (6 bases). The ends were cut back, 7 bases at V and 1 base at J, with 10 bases in the middle. The CDR3 is 13 residues long. CDR1 is LNHDA, CDR2 SQIVND, per germline (reference sequence).

This chain joins TRBV6-6 and TRBJ1-4; tentatively, D is TRBD1 (6 bases). V dropped 4 bases and J dropped 5 bases, with 14 bases sitting between them. The CDR3 length is 15 residues. CDR1 and CDR2 from the germline V gene are MNHNY and SVGAGI (reference sequence). The chain's CDR3 is CASSFTGMYNEKLFF. The DNA of the CDR3 is TGTGCCAGCAGTTTCACAGGGATGTACAATGAAAAACTGTTTTTT.

The rearrangement uses TRBV25-1 and TRBJ2-5; 7 bases fit TRBD2. Germline values: CDR1 MGHDK, CDR2 SYGVNS. The V and J ends lost 4 bases and 7 bases, in that order; junction bases with no gene match: 0. The CDR3 covers 11 residues. CDR3 nucleotides: TGTGCCAGCAGTGGGGGGGGGACCCAGTACTTC. This translates into CASSGGGTQYF.

The chain uses TRBV5-1 and TRBJ2-1, with D perhaps TRBD1 (6 bases). The CDR3 extends over 16 amino acids. V was pared by 4 bases and J by 7 bases, with 21 bases between. Germline assignment: CDR1 SGHRS and CDR2 YFSETQ. This CDR3 reads CASSPQGGSLANEQFF. The CDR3 bases are TGCGCCAGCAGCCCACAGGGCGGCAGCTTGGCGAATGAGCAGTTCTTC.

This chain joins TRBV27 and TRBJ2-7; D gene unclear. The CDR3 has 16 residues. Trimming removed 0 bases from V and 3 bases from J, with 15 bases in between. CDR1 MNHEY and CDR2 SMNVEV come from the germline V gene (reference sequence). The CDR3 loop is CASSLSLGPIGYEQYF. CDR3 nucleotides: TGTGCCAGCAGTTTATCGTTGGGTCCCATTGGCTACGAGCAGTACTTC.

CDR3 DNA: TGTGCCAGTAGTATTATTCGGCCACCTACTAATGAAAAACTGTTTTTT. It encodes CASSIIRPPTNEKLFF. J is TRBJ1-4 and V is TRBV19; D remains ambiguous. Germline V CDR1 and CDR2: LNHDA, SQIVND (reference sequence). The CDR3 is 16 residues long. Trimming took off 3 bases at V and 2 bases at J, with 13 bases between the two ends.

The J gene is TRBJ2-3, the V gene TRBV7-8; no definite D call. The CDR3 runs 13 residues. V was shortened by 3 bases and J by 4 bases, with 8 bases between the two germline ends. From germline, CDR1 is SGHVS and CDR2 FQNEAQ. This CDR3 is CASSLWLSDTQYF. CDR3 coding DNA: TGTGCCAGCAGCTTGTGGCTATCAGATACGCAGTATTTT.

The chain has TRBV7-7 and TRBJ2-3; D uncertain. Germline V gene sequence: CDR1 SSHAT, CDR2 FNYEAQ (reference sequence). The CDR3 has 15 amino acids. V lost 1 base, J lost 4 bases, and 12 bases lay in between. CDR3 coding DNA: TGTGCCAGCAGCTTAGGCTCCGGGTTCGCAGATACGCAGTATTTT. Protein product: CASSLGSGFADTQYF.

The chain is built from TRBV9 and TRBJ2-5, with D hard to call. Germline assignment: CDR1 SGDLS and CDR2 YYNGEE. Trimming cost V 0 bases and J 5 bases, with 11 bases left between them. This CDR3 has 14 residues. DNA for the CDR3: TGTGCCAGCAGCGTAGATTCCAGGAAGGAGACCCAGTACTTC. It yields the protein CASSVDSRKETQYF.

This clone has only a few counts. This rearrangement joins TRBV5-6 to TRBJ2-2; D is ambiguous. V dropped 6 bases and J dropped 4 bases, with 22 bases sitting between them. The CDR3 covers 17 residues. The germline gives CDR1 SGHDT, CDR2 YYEEEE. CDR3 protein: CASIPWIGRGATGELFF. CDR3 DNA: TGTGCCAGCATCCCCTGGATCGGTCGAGGTGCCACCGGGGAGCTGTTTTTT.

V usage is TRBV7-3 and J usage is TRBJ2-1; TRBD1 matches 10 bases. Germline-derived CDR1 and CDR2 are SGHTA and FQGTGA. The CDR3 has 16 amino acids. V was clipped by 3 bases and J by 5 bases; unmatched bases: 7. The CDR3: CASSLYGQGENNEQFF. The CDR3 coding sequence is TGTGCCAGCAGCTTGTATGGACAGGGGGAGAACAATGAGCAGTTCTTC.

The gene calls are TRBV30 and TRBJ1-6; no clear D. V shed 2 bases and J shed 8 bases, with 10 bases lying between them. Germline V gene sequence: CDR1 GTSNPN, CDR2 SVGIG (reference sequence). The CDR3 has 13 amino acids. Written as DNA, the CDR3 is TGTGCCTGGAGTCTCCAGGCGGATTCACCCCTCCACTTT. Translation: CAWSLQADSPLHF. Looking up the rest from reference TRBV30 and TRBJ1-6 gives the full variable domain: SQTIHQWPATLVQPVGSPLSLECTVEGTSNPNLYWYRQAAGRGLQLLFYSVGIGQISSEVPQNLSASRPQDRQFILSSKKLLLSDSGFYLCAWSLQADSPLHFGNGTRLTVT.

The genes are TRBV19 and TRBJ2-7; 8 positions match TRBD2. V lost 3 bases and J lost 2; bases outside the gene matches: 9. From germline, CDR1 is LNHDA and CDR2 SQIVND (reference sequence). The CDR3 loop spans 16 amino acids. The CDR3 here is CASSIQGGRIAYEQYF. The CDR3, as DNA: TGTGCCAGTAGTATCCAGGGCGGGAGGATTGCCTACGAGCAGTACTTC.

The J gene is TRBJ1-6, the V gene TRBV11-2; no firm D call. The V and J ends lost 3 bases and 10 bases respectively, with 13 bases between them. CDR1 is SGHAT and CDR2 is FQNNGV in the germline V gene. The CDR3 sequence is 14 residues long. The DNA for the CDR3 is TGTGCCAGCAGCTTCCAAAGCTTGGCGTCACCCCTCCACTTT. As protein: CASSFQSLASPLHF. The whole variable domain, remainder taken from reference TRBV11-2 and TRBJ1-6, is EAGVAQSPRYKIIEKRQSVAFWCNPISGHATLYWYQQILGQGPKLLIQFQNNGVVDDSQLPKDRFSAERLKGVDSTLKIQPAKLEDSAVYLCASSFQSLASPLHFGNGTRLTVT.

This chain links TRBV5-6 with TRBJ1-2, with no clear D. V was trimmed by 0 bases and J by 9 bases, leaving 15 bases between them. The germline V gene encodes CDR1 SGHDT and CDR2 YYEEEE. This CDR3 has 14 amino acids. DNA of the CDR3: TGTGCCAGCAGCTTGGCAAGGCCTCTGTATCGCTACACCTTC. It is translated as CASSLARPLYRYTF.

V gene TRBV7-2 combines with J gene TRBJ1-5; possibly TRBD1 for D (5 bases). Germline V gene lookup returns CDR1 SGHTA and CDR2 FQGNSA. The CDR3 length is 12 residues. Trimming pared 8 bases from V and 7 bases from J, leaving 12 bases between. The CDR3, as DNA: TGTGCCAGCTCACCGCCAGGGCAGCCCCAGCATTTT. This codes for CASSPPGQPQHF.

This chain links TRBV30 with TRBJ1-6; a possible D gene is TRBD1 (5 bases). This CDR3 is built from 13 residues. Germline V gene data show CDR1 as GTSNPN and CDR2 as SVGIG (reference sequence). V was shortened by 3 bases and J by 5 bases, with 8 bases between the two germline ends. The CDR3 DNA reads as TGTGCCTGGAGGGGGGGAAATAATTCACCCCTCCACTTT. Translation: CAWRGGNNSPLHF. Combining the CDR3 with reference TRBV30 and TRBJ1-6 gives the whole variable domain SQTIHQWPATLVQPVGSPLSLECTVEGTSNPNLYWYRQAAGRGLQLLFYSVGIGQISSEVPQNLSASRPQDRQFILSSKKLLLSDSGFYLCAWRGGNNSPLHFGNGTRLTVT.